The 14 T cell receptor beta chains below come from one sample, sequenced in a study of vaccination effects on CD4 cells after COVID-19. This table comes from immunoSEQ multiplex PCR, and its TCRdb copy is limited to in-frame clones, with some not included. The sample consists of around 40,000 clones, 65% to 70% of them appearing once. The antigens these receptors bind are not known. CD4+ T cells were isolated after less than 13 days of culture. The specimen comprised CD4+ T cells from PBMCs cultured without peptide, sampled before COVID-19 vaccination. These receptors all come from a human donor who received a COVID-19 vaccine.

A few counts support this clone. V and J are TRBV5-1 and TRBJ1-1; D ambiguous. The CDR3 has 12 residues. V lost 5 bases and J lost 5, with 10 bases in between. Germline assignment: CDR1 SGHRS and CDR2 YFSETQ. CDR3 DNA: TGCGCCAGCAGAACTGGAGGGACTGAAGCTTTCTTT. It yields the protein CASRTGGTEAFF. Drawing the rest from reference TRBV5-1 and TRBJ1-1, the complete variable domain is KAGVTQTPRYLIKTRGQQVTLSCSPISGHRSVSWYQQTPGQGLQFLFEYFSETQRNKGNFPGRFSGRQFSNSRSEMNVSTLELGDSALYLCASRTGGTEAFFGQGTRLTVV.

This clone was seen only once. The chain combines TRBV6-5 with TRBJ1-5; 9 bases agree with TRBD1. The CDR3 consists of 15 residues. V lost 2 bases and J lost 11; bases outside the gene matches: 10. The germline V gene has CDR1 MNHEY and CDR2 SVGAGI. CDR3 sequence (DNA): TGTGCCAGCAGTTACGGGACAGGGCGTTCTTTGGCCCAGCATTTT. It specifies CASSYGTGRSLAQHF.

The chain joins TRBV5-1 to TRBJ2-3; D ambiguous. Trimming took 4 bases from V and 4 from J, leaving 7 bases between them. This CDR3 spans 12 amino acids. Germline CDR1 SGHRS, CDR2 YFSETQ. CDR3 loop: CASSDDSDTQYF. The CDR3 DNA is TGCGCCAGCAGCGATGATTCAGATACGCAGTATTTT. The full variable domain, rest sourced from reference TRBV5-1 and TRBJ2-3, is KAGVTQTPRYLIKTRGQQVTLSCSPISGHRSVSWYQQTPGQGLQFLFEYFSETQRNKGNFPGRFSGRQFSNSRSEMNVSTLELGDSALYLCASSDDSDTQYFGPGTRLTVL.

The chain couples TRBV7-9 to TRBJ1-2; D remains ambiguous. Per the germline V gene, CDR1 is SEHNR and CDR2 is FQNEAQ (reference sequence). With 4 bases removed from V and 4 bases from J, the gap between germline ends came to 7 bases. The length of the CDR3 is 12 residues. CDR3 sequence reads: CASSSSSYGYTF. The CDR3 nucleotides read TGTGCCAGCAGCTCGTCGAGCTATGGCTACACCTTC.

This clone was detected a few times. The V gene is TRBV10-3, the J gene TRBJ2-3, with a weak D call TRBD2 (5 bases). The CDR3 is 18 residues long. V was shortened by 2 bases and J by 1 base, with 19 bases between the two germline ends. Germline lookup yields CDR1 ENHRY and CDR2 SYGVKD. In DNA, the CDR3 is TGTGCCATCAGTGAGGGGCTAGCCAACCCGAGGGGCACAGATACGCAGTATTTT. Translated, it gives CAISEGLANPRGTDTQYF.

The CDR3 loop reads CASSLVWTSGTDTQYF. In DNA form, the CDR3 reads TGTGCCAGCAGCTTAGTGTGGACTAGCGGCACAGATACGCAGTATTTT. The chain couples TRBV7-2 to TRBJ2-3, with TRBD2 identical over 9 bases. CDR1 is SGHTA, CDR2 FQGNSA, per germline. J was trimmed by 1 base and V by 1 base; bases with no gene match: 3. The CDR3 is made up of 16 amino acids.

This chain joins TRBV18 and TRBJ1-2; D gene unclear. The CDR3 is made up of 14 amino acids. V dropped 0 bases and J dropped 4 bases, with 9 bases sitting between them. Per germline, CDR1 KGHSH and CDR2 LQKENI. The CDR3 here is CASSPPGSRYGYTF. The CDR3 DNA follows: TGTGCCAGCTCACCACCTGGCAGTCGCTATGGCTACACCTTC.

The chain has TRBV12-3 or TRBV12-4 and TRBJ1-1; D perhaps matches TRBD1 (5 bases). V was shortened by 6 bases and J by 5 bases, with 13 bases between the two germline ends. CDR3 length: 13 amino acids. This chain's CDR3 is CASRAPGGTEAFF. The CDR3 nucleotides are TGTGCCAGCAGGGCTCCGGGGGGGACTGAAGCTTTCTTT.

The chain is built from TRBV29-1 and TRBJ2-7; 7 nucleotides line up with TRBD1. Germline V lookup: CDR1 SQVTM, CDR2 ANQGSEA. The CDR3 runs 13 residues. Germline trimming cut 4 bases from V and 3 bases from J; bases unmatched to any gene: 6. The CDR3 spells CSVAGTENYEQYF. Here the CDR3 DNA reads TGCAGCGTTGCCGGGACAGAAAACTACGAGCAGTACTTC.

The chain carries TRBV10-2 and TRBJ2-7; 7 nucleotides match TRBD2. J was trimmed by 4 bases and V by 2 bases; bases with no gene match: 5. Germline assignment: CDR1 WSHSY and CDR2 SAAADI. The CDR3 runs 14 residues. The CDR3 is CASSEGLGNYEQYF. The CDR3 nucleotides read TGCGCCAGCAGTGAGGGACTAGGGAATTACGAGCAGTACTTC.

This clone turned up a few times. J is TRBJ1-2 and V is TRBV18; a weak D match, TRBD1 (5 bases). CDR1 is KGHSH, CDR2 LQKENI, per germline. The V gene lost 7 bases and the J gene lost 6 bases, with 18 bases spanning the gap. There are 14 residues in the CDR3. CDR3 sequence reads: CASFRLGRPNGYTF. The CDR3 region has the DNA TGTGCCAGCTTTCGCTTGGGGCGGCCCAATGGCTACACCTTC. Complete variable domain (other parts from reference TRBV18 and TRBJ1-2): NAGVMQNPRHLVRRRGQEARLRCSPMKGHSHVYWYRQLPEEGLKFMVYLQKENIIDESGMPKERFSAEFPKEGPSILRIQQVVRGDSAAYFCASFRLGRPNGYTFGSGTRLTVV.

This clone has just one count. The chain has TRBV5-6 and TRBJ1-4; possible D gene TRBD1, 5 bases. The germline V and J ends were trimmed by 7 bases and 6 bases, with 13 bases remaining between them. The length of the CDR3 is 13 residues. Germline V gene data show CDR1 as SGHDT and CDR2 as YYEEEE. CDR3: CASARVGDEKLFF. Written as DNA, the CDR3 is TGTGCCAGCGCGAGGGTGGGGGATGAAAAACTGTTTTTT.

This chain uses TRBV6-5 with TRBJ2-1; 9 positions match TRBD2. Germline assignment: CDR1 MNHEY and CDR2 SVGAGI. Losses at the gene ends were 7 bases for V and 4 bases for J; bases not matched to a gene: 8. CDR3 length equals 15 residues. In DNA, the CDR3 is TGTGCCAGCATCCAAATGACTAGCGGATACAATGAGCAGTTCTTC. Translating gives CASIQMTSGYNEQFF.

This chain connects TRBV10-1 to TRBJ1-5; tentative D call: TRBD1 (5 bases). CDR3 length equals 12 residues. The V gene's germline CDR1 is WNHNN and CDR2 SYGVQD (reference sequence). V was clipped by 2 bases and J by 6 bases, with 5 bases between them. The chain's CDR3 is CASSERGQPQHF. As DNA, the CDR3 is TGCGCCAGCAGTGAGAGGGGTCAGCCCCAGCATTTT.